This T cell receptor beta chain was captured in a study of shared clonotypes between healthy human individuals. Across the whole study: Researchers assigned three CD4 naive, three CD4 memory, two CD8 naive and one CD8 memory plate to each donor.

Assay used: immunoSEQ multiplex PCR; TCRdb lists only in-frame clones, some missing. Of around 2.1 million clones listed, more than 85% are singletons. The naive CD8 subset, CD45RO-negative cells positively selected for CCR7, excluded terminally differentiated effector memory CD45RA+ cells. Overall study results and limits: Sequencing depth was expected to influence donor clonotype sharing.

The V segment lost 5 bases and the J segment 0 bases; nucleotides outside the gene matches: 4. The germline gives CDR1 LNHNV, CDR2 YYDKDF (reference sequence). The length of the CDR3 is 16 residues. In the case of this clone: What it binds is not known.

This clonotype was sampled from a man aged 18 to 29 in good health. Some clones in this sample may be carry-over from other donors' samples. This sequence joins TRBV15 and TRBJ2-4; TRBD2 matches 10 bases. Sequences were obtained from naive CD8+ T cells from PBMCs. The chain's CDR3 is CATSGRLAGAKNIQYF. The CDR3 DNA sequence: TGTGCCACCAGCGGGAGACTAGCGGGAGCCAAAAACATTCAGTACTTC.